This TCR beta chain appears in the sequencing data of a study of follicular helper T cells after annual influenza vaccination. For the study at large: Blood was drawn on days 0, 7 and 28 after vaccination.

The assay was immunoSEQ multiplex PCR, and TCRdb's table has in-frame clones only and misses some. The data contain 8,500 to 11,000 clones, roughly 83% of them singletons. Trimming took off 0 bases at V and 6 bases at J, with 9 bases between the two ends. This CDR3 comprises 14 residues. The V gene's germline CDR1 is SGHNT and CDR2 YYREEE (reference sequence). As for time point: 2015-2016 season, 7 days after influenza vaccination. This receptor was obtained from an adult who received the influenza vaccine. The rearrangement uses TRBV5-4 and TRBJ2-2; D is uncertain. This sample comprised CXCR5- memory CD4+ T cells sorted from blood, obtained 7 days after influenza vaccination. In DNA form, the CDR3 reads TGTGCCAGCAGCTTGGATGTTAGCTCCGGGGAGCTGTTTTTT. Encoded protein: CASSLDVSSGELFF.